This T cell receptor (beta chain) comes out of a study of T cell responses to AZD1222 COVID-19 vaccine. The protocol was immunoSEQ multiplex PCR, while the TCRdb copy is restricted to in-frame clones and leaves out a portion. The table includes more than 150,000 clones, around 94% detected once. Trimming removed 1 base from V and 5 bases from J, with 6 bases in between. This CDR3 comprises 12 residues. Germline V gene sequence: CDR1 SEHNR, CDR2 FQNEAQ (reference sequence). This clone was seen more than once but under ten times. Its cognate antigen is unknown. Whole-study results and caveats: AZD1222 recipients seropositive at baseline numbered only 5 to 7. Spike-specific TCR repertoires showed rising breadth and depth after two AZD1222 doses.

The V gene is TRBV7-9, the J gene TRBJ2-7; D is uncertain. The receptor was isolated from an adult who received the AZD1222 COVID-19 vaccine. The material sequenced was peripheral blood, taken 28 days after the second AZD1222 dose. The CDR3 reads CASSLEYDEQYF. The CDR3 DNA follows: TGTGCCAGCAGCTTAGAATACGACGAGCAGTACTTC. Full variable domain (missing parts from reference TRBV7-9 and TRBJ2-7): DTGVSQNPRHKITKRGQNVTFRCDPISEHNRLYWYRQTLGQGPEFLTYFQNEAQLEKSRLLSDRFSAERPKGSFSTLEIQRTEQGDSAMYLCASSLEYDEQYFGPGTRLTVT.